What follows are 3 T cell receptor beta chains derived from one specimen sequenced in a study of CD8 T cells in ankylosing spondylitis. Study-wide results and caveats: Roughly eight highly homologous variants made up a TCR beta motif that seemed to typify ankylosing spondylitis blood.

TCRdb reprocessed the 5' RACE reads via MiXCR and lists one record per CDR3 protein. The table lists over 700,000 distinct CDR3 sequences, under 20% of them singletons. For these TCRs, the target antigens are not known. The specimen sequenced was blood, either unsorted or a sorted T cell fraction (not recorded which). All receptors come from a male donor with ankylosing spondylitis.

CDR3 coding DNA: TGTGCCAGCAGTTTTTCGAACTCTGGGGCCAACGTCCTGACTTTC. Translation: CASSFSNSGANVLTF. The chain is built from TRBV12-3 or TRBV12-4 and TRBJ2-6; D is ambiguous. CDR3 size: 15 residues. Trimming removed 3 bases from V and 0 bases from J, with 6 bases in between.

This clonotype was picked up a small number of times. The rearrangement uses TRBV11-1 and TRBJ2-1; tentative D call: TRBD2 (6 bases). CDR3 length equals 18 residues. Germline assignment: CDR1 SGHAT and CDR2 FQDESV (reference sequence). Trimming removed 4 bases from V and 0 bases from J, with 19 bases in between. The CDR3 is CASSSPRGREASYNEQFF. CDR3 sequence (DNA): TGTGCCAGCAGCTCACCCCGTGGCAGGGAGGCCTCCTACAATGAGCAGTTCTTC.

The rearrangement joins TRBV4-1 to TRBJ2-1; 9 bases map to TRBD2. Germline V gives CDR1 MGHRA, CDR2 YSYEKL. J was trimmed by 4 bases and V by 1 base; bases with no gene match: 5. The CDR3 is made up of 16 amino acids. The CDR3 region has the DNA TGCGCCAGCAGCCAAGCTCCTAGCGGGATATACAATGAGCAGTTCTTC. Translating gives CASSQAPSGIYNEQFF.